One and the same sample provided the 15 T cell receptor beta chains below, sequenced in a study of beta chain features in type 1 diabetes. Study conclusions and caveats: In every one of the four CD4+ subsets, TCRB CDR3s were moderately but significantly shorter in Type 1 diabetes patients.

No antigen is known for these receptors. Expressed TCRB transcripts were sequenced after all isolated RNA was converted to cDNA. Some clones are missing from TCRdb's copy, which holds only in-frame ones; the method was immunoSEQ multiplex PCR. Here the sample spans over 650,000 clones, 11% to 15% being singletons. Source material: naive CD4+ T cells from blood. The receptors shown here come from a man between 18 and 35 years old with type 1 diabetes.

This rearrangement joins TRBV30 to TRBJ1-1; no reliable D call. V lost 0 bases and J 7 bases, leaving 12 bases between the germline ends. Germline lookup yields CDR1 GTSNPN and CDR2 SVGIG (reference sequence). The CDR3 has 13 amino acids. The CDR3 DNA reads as TGTGCCTGGAGTGTAGAATCCCGTTATGAAGCTTTCTTT. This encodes CAWSVESRYEAFF.

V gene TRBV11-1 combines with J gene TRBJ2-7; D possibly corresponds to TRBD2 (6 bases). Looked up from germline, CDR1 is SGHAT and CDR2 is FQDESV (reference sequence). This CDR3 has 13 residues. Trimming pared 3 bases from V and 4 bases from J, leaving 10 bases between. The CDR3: CASSFPGGYEQYF. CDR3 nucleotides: TGTGCCAGCAGCTTCCCCGGAGGGTACGAGCAGTACTTC. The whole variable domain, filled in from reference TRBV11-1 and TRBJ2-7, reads EAEVAQSPRYKITEKSQAVAFWCDPISGHATLYWYRQILGQGPELLVQFQDESVVDDSQLPKDRFSAERLKGVDSTLKIQPAELGDSAMYLCASSFPGGYEQYFGPGTRLTVT.

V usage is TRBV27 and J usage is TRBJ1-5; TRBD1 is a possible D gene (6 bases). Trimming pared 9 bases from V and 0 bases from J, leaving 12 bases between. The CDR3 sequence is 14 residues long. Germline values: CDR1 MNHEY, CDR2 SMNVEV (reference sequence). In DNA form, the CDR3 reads TGTGCCAGTGCCGGGACACATAGCAATCAGCCCCAGCATTTT. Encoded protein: CASAGTHSNQPQHF.

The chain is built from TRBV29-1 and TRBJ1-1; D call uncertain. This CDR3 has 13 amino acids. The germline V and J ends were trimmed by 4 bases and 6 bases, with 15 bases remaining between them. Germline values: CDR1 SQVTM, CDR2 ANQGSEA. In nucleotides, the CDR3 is TGCAGCGTTGGCGGGAGACCGGACGCTGAAGCTTTCTTT. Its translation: CSVGGRPDAEAFF.

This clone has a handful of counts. The CDR3 sequence: CASSLLMGQAPYEQYF. The CDR3 nucleotides are TGTGCCAGCAGCTTGCTGATGGGACAGGCCCCCTACGAGCAGTACTTC. This chain joins TRBV11-2 and TRBJ2-7; 8 bases are shared with TRBD1. V was pared by 3 bases and J by 2 bases, with 9 bases of the junction left unmatched. Per germline, CDR1 SGHAT and CDR2 FQNNGV. The length of the CDR3 is 16 residues. The full variable domain, rest sourced from reference TRBV11-2 and TRBJ2-7, is EAGVAQSPRYKIIEKRQSVAFWCNPISGHATLYWYQQILGQGPKLLIQFQNNGVVDDSQLPKDRFSAERLKGVDSTLKIQPAKLEDSAVYLCASSLLMGQAPYEQYFGPGTRLTVT.

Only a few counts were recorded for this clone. The CDR3 is CASTHVQGAGTEAFF. Written as DNA, the CDR3 is TGTGCCAGCACCCATGTACAGGGGGCTGGCACTGAAGCTTTCTTT. The chain combines TRBV6-5 with TRBJ1-1; 9 bases map to TRBD1. Germline V gives CDR1 MNHEY, CDR2 SVGAGI. Trimming cost V 7 bases and J 4 bases; bases outside gene matches: 10. CDR3 length: 15 amino acids.

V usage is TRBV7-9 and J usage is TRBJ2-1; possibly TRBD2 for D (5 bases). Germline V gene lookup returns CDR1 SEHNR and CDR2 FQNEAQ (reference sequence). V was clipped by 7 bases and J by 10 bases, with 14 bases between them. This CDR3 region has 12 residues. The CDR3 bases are TGTGCCAGCATGCTAGAATCTAGCGAGCAGTTCTTC. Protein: CASMLESSEQFF.

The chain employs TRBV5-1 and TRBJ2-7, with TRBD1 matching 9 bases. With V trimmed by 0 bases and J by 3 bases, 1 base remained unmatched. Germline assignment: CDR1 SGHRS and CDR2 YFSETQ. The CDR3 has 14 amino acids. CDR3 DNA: TGCGCCAGCAGCTTGGGACAGGGGGACTACGAGCAGTACTTC. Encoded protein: CASSLGQGDYEQYF.

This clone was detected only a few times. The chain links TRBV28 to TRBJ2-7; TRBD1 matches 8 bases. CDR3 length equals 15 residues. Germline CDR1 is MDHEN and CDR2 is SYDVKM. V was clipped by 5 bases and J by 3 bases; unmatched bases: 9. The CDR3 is CASSPPRTGIYEQYF. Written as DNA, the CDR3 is TGTGCCAGCAGTCCCCCCAGGACAGGGATCTACGAGCAGTACTTC.

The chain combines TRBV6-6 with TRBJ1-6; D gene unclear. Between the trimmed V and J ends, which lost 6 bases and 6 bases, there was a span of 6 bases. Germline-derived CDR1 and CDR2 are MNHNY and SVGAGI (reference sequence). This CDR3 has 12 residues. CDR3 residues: CASSLTNSPLHF. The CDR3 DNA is TGTGCCAGCAGCTTGACTAATTCACCCCTCCACTTT.

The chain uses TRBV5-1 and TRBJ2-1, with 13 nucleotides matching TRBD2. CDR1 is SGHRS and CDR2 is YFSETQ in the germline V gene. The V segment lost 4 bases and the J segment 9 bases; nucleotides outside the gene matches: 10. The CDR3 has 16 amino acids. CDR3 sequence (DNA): TGCGCCAGCAGCGTTCCCGGGACTAGCGGGGTATCTGAGCAGTTCTTC. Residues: CASSVPGTSGVSEQFF.

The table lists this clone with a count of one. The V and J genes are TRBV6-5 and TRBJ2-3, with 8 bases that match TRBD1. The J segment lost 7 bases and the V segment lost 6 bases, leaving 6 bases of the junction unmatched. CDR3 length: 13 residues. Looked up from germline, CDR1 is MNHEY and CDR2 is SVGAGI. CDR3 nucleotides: TGTGCCAGCAGAGACAGGGGATTCCATACGCAGTATTTT. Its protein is CASRDRGFHTQYF.

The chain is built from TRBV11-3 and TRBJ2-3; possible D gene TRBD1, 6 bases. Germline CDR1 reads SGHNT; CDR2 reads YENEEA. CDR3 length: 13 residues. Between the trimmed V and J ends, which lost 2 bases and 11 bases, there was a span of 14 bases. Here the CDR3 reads CASSLWPGGQQYF. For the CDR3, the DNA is TGTGCCAGCAGCTTATGGCCTGGGGGCCAGCAGTATTTT.

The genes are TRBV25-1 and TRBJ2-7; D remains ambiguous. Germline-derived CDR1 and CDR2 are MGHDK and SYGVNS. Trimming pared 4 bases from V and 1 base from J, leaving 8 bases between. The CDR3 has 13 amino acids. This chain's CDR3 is CASSATVSYEQYF. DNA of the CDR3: TGTGCCAGCAGTGCAACGGTGTCCTACGAGCAGTACTTC.

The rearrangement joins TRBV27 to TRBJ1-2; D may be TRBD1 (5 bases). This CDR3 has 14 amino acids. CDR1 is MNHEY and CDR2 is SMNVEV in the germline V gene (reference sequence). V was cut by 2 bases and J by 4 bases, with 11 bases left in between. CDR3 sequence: CASSLVPGLYGYTF. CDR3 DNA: TGTGCCAGCAGTTTAGTACCGGGACTCTATGGCTACACCTTC.